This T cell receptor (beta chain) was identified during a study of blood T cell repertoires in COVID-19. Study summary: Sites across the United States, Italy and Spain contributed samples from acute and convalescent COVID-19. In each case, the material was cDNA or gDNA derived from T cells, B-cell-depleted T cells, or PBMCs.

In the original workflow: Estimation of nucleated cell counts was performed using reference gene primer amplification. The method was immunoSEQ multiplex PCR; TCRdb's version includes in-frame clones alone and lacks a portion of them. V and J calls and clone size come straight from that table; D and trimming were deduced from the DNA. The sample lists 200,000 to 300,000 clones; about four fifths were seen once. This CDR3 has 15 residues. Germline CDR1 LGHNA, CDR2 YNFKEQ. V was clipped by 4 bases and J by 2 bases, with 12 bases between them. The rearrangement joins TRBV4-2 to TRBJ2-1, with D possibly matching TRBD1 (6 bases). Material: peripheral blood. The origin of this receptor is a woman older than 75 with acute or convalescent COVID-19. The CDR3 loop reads CASSPFRGTYNEQFF. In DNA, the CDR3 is TGTGCCAGCAGCCCCTTCAGGGGCACCTACAATGAGCAGTTCTTC.